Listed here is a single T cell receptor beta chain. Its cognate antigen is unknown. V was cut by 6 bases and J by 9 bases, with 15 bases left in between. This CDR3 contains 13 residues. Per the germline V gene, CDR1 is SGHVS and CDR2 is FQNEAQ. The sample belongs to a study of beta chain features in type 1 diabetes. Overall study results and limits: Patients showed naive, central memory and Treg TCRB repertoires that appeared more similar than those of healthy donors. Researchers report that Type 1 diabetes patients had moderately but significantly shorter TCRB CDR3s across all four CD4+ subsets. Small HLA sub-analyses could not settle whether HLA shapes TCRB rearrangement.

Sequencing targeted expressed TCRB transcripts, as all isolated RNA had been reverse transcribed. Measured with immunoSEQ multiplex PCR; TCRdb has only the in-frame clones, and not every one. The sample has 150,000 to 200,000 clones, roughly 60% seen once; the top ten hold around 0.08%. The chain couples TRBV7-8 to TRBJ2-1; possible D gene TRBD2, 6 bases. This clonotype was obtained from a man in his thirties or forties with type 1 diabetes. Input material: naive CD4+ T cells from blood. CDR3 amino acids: CASRSTRDTEQFF. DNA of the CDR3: TGTGCCAGCAGATCGACTAGAGATACTGAGCAGTTCTTC.